These 19 T cell receptor beta chains were all obtained from the same sample, sequenced in a study of CXCR3-negative and CXCR3-positive naive CD8 T cells (dated by TCRdb to between 2019 and 2020). Sequencing instrument: NextSeq 550. The Human TCR Profiling Kit (MiLaboratory) was used to make UMI-labeled 5' RACE TRB cDNA libraries. TCRdb reprocessed the reads and lists each CDR3 protein sequence as a single entry, with no DNA. The sample table records over 35,000 distinct CDR3 sequences. The biggest ten clones account for more than 14% of the sample. Specimen: memory CD8+ T cells from blood. The sample's cell subset or site label, decoded: conventional CD8+ memory T cells (TMEM), sorted as controls. All receptors derive from a human donor in good health. Some clones in this sample may be carry-over from other donors' samples.

This chain uses TRBV7-2 with TRBJ2-7; TCRdb's assignment of TRBD1 cannot be checked, as there is no DNA. This CDR3 has 14 residues. Germline V gives CDR1 SGHTA, CDR2 FQGNSA. The CDR3 reads CASSMDRGPYEQYF.

CDR3 sequence: CASSRSVLAKNIQYF. The J gene is TRBJ2-4, the V gene TRBV7-9. This CDR3 comprises 15 residues. Germline CDR1 reads SEHNR; CDR2 reads FQNEAQ (reference sequence).

This chain joins TRBV5-1 and TRBJ2-2; the TCRdb call, TRBD1, lacks DNA for checking. The CDR3 extends over 15 amino acids. Germline V lookup: CDR1 SGHRS, CDR2 YFSETQ. The CDR3 sequence is CASSFNTGNTGELFF. The whole variable domain, remainder taken from reference TRBV5-1 and TRBJ2-2, is KAGVTQTPRYLIKTRGQQVTLSCSPISGHRSVSWYQQTPGQGLQFLFEYFSETQRNKGNFPGRFSGRQFSNSRSEMNVSTLELGDSALYLCASSFNTGNTGELFFGEGSRLTVL.

The chain joins TRBV7-9 to TRBJ1-3; TCRdb outputs TRBD1, but without DNA this stays unchecked. The CDR3 spans 15 residues. Germline CDR1 reads SEHNR; CDR2 reads FQNEAQ (reference sequence). The CDR3 sequence: CASRRTGLSGNTIYF.

The chain is built from TRBV20-1 and TRBJ1-1; the D call from TCRdb, TRBD1, cannot be confirmed without DNA. Germline loops: CDR1 DFQATT, CDR2 SNEGSKA (reference sequence). This CDR3 region has 12 residues. The CDR3 here is CSASPSVTEAFF.

The V gene is TRBV7-8, the J gene TRBJ2-1; the D call of TRBD2 rests on TCRdb alone, since no DNA is present to check it. CDR1 and CDR2 from the germline V gene are SGHVS and FQNEAQ. The CDR3 contains 15 residues. CDR3 region: CASSLLAGGYNEQFF.

V and J are TRBV5-5 and TRBJ1-1; TCRdb designates TRBD1, a call that cannot be tested without DNA. The CDR3 extends over 16 amino acids. Germline loops: CDR1 SGHKS, CDR2 YYEKEE (reference sequence). This CDR3 reads CASSLDSGTWNTEAFF.

This chain connects TRBV15 to TRBJ2-1; the D call from TCRdb, TRBD2, cannot be confirmed without DNA. There are 16 residues in the CDR3. Germline-derived CDR1 and CDR2 are LNHNV and YYDKDF (reference sequence). CDR3 protein: CATSRDAGGSYNEQFF.

The chain joins TRBV5-1 to TRBJ1-5. The germline V gene has CDR1 SGHRS and CDR2 YFSETQ. The CDR3 is 14 amino acids. The CDR3 sequence is CASSTTGQNQPQHF.

CDR3 in amino acids: CSVDADTLGQTQYF. V usage is TRBV29-1 and J usage is TRBJ2-5; TCRdb gives TRBD1 as the D gene, but with no DNA this cannot be confirmed. CDR3 length: 14 amino acids. Germline assignment: CDR1 SQVTM and CDR2 ANQGSEA.

V is TRBV29-1 and J is TRBJ1-1; TCRdb returns TRBD1, unconfirmable since there is no DNA. Germline CDR1 SQVTM, CDR2 ANQGSEA. The CDR3 has 13 residues. This CDR3 reads CSDPWGRNTEAFF.

The rearrangement links TRBV15 to TRBJ1-1; the D call from TCRdb, TRBD1, cannot be confirmed without DNA. The CDR3 loop spans 15 amino acids. Per germline, CDR1 LNHNV and CDR2 YYDKDF (reference sequence). CDR3: CATSLPTGINTEAFF. The full variable domain, completed using reference TRBV15 and TRBJ1-1, is DAMVIQNPRYQVTQFGKPVTLSCSQTLNHNVMYWYQQKSSQAPKLLFHYYDKDFNNEADTPDNFQSRRPNTSFCFLDIRSPGLGDTAMYLCATSLPTGINTEAFFGQGTRLTVV.

The chain employs TRBV27 and TRBJ2-7; TCRdb proposes TRBD1, but this gene call is untestable without DNA. This CDR3 spans 15 amino acids. Germline CDR1 reads MNHEY; CDR2 reads SMNVEV (reference sequence). The CDR3 protein is CASRRPGGLSYEQYF.

The chain links TRBV28 to TRBJ2-7; the TCRdb call, TRBD1, lacks DNA for checking. CDR3 length equals 15 residues. Looked up from germline, CDR1 is MDHEN and CDR2 is SYDVKM. CDR3 residues: CASSLRLTGFVGQYF.

The rearrangement links TRBV6-2 or TRBV6-3 to TRBJ1-5. This CDR3 spans 16 amino acids. Germline V gene sequence: CDR1 MNHEY, CDR2 SVGEGT. The CDR3 spells CASSTYASHSNQPQHF.

The gene calls are TRBV5-1 and TRBJ2-7. The germline gives CDR1 SGHRS, CDR2 YFSETQ. The CDR3 is made up of 14 amino acids. The CDR3 spells CASSLFGTTYEQYF.

The chain joins TRBV7-2 to TRBJ2-7; absent DNA, TCRdb's TRBD1 call cannot be checked. The CDR3 has 15 amino acids. Germline loops: CDR1 SGHTA, CDR2 FQGNSA. The CDR3 here is CASSSAPGQGPEQYF. Combining the CDR3 with reference TRBV7-2 and TRBJ2-7 gives the whole variable domain GAGVSQSPSNKVTEKGKDVELRCDPISGHTALYWYRQSLGQGLEFLIYFQGNSAPDKSGLPSDRFSAERTGGSVSTLTIQRTQQEDSAVYLCASSSAPGQGPEQYFGPGTRLTVT.

V gene TRBV7-6 combines with J gene TRBJ2-7; TCRdb selects TRBD1, and the lack of DNA leaves this call unchecked. This CDR3 is built from 16 residues. In germline, CDR1 is SGHVS, CDR2 FNYEAQ. The CDR3 sequence: CASSSLRGGPTYEQYF.

The chain recombines TRBV7-6 with TRBJ2-1; there is no DNA to check the TCRdb D call of TRBD1. This CDR3 comprises 20 residues. Germline CDR1 reads SGHVS; CDR2 reads FNYEAQ. CDR3 sequence reads: CASSLRSARWAAVPYNEQFF. The full variable domain, in which reference TRBV7-6 and TRBJ2-1 provide the parts outside the CDR3, is GAGVSQSPRYKVTKRGQDVALRCDPISGHVSLYWYRQALGQGPEFLTYFNYEAQQDKSGLPNDRFSAERPEGSISTLTIQRTEQRDSAMYRCASSLRSARWAAVPYNEQFFGPGTRLTVL.